Sequencing of this T cell receptor beta chain was carried out in a study of circulating and synovial CD4+ cells in juvenile arthritis. V lost 5 bases to trimming and J lost 3 bases, with 13 bases between them. The CDR3 length is 15 residues. Germline assignment: CDR1 SEHNR and CDR2 FQNEAQ (reference sequence). Sequenced by immunoSEQ multiplex PCR; TCRdb stores in-frame clones only, minus some. Among fewer than 35,000 clones listed, roughly 96% were seen once. Sequenced input: CD4+ T cells from blood. The TCR originated in a human donor with juvenile idiopathic arthritis. The chain couples TRBV7-9 to TRBJ1-4, with D possibly matching TRBD1 (6 bases). This CDR3 is CASSALQGPNEKLFF. The CDR3 DNA reads TGTGCCAGCAGCGCCCTACAGGGCCCTAATGAAAAACTGTTTTTT. Complete variable domain (other parts from reference TRBV7-9 and TRBJ1-4): DTGVSQNPRHKITKRGQNVTFRCDPISEHNRLYWYRQTLGQGPEFLTYFQNEAQLEKSRLLSDRFSAERPKGSFSTLEIQRTEQGDSAMYLCASSALQGPNEKLFFGSGTQLSVL.